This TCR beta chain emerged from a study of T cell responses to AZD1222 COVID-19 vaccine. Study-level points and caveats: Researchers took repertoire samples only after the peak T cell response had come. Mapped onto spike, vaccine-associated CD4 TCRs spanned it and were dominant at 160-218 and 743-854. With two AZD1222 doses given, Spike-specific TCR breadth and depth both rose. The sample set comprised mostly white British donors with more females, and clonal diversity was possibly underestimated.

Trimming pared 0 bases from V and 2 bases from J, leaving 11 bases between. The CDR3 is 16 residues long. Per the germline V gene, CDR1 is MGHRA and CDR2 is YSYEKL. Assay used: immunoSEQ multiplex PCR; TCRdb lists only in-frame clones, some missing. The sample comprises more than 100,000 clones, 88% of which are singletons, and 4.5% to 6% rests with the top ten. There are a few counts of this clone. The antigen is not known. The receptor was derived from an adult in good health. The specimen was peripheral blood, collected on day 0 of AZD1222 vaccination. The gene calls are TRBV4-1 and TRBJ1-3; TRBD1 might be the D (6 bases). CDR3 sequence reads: CASSQEGSGAGNTIYF. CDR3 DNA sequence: TGCGCCAGCAGCCAAGAGGGGTCAGGGGCTGGAAACACCATATATTTT.